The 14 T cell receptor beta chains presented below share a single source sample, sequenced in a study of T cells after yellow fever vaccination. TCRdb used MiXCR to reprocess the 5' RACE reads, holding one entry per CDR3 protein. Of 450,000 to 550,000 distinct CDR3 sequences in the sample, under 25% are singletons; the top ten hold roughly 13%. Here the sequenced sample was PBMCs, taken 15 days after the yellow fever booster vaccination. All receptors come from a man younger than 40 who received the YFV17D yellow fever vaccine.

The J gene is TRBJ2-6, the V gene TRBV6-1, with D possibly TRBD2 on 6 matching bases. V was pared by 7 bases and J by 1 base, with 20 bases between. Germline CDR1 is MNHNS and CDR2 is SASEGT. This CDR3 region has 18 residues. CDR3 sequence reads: CASTTLGRRLSGANVLTF. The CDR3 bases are TGTGCCAGCACCACCCTAGGGAGGCGTCTGTCTGGGGCCAACGTCCTGACTTTC.

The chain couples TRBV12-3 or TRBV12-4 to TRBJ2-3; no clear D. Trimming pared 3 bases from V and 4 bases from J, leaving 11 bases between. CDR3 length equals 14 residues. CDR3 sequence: CASSLSSSADTQYF. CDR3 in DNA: TGTGCCAGCAGTTTGAGTAGTTCCGCAGATACGCAGTATTTT.

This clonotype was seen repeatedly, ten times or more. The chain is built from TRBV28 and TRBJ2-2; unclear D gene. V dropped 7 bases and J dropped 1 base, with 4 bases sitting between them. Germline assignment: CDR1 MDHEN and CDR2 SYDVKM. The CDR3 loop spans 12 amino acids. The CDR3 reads CASTVNTGELFF. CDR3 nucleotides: TGTGCCAGCACCGTGAACACCGGGGAGCTGTTTTTT.

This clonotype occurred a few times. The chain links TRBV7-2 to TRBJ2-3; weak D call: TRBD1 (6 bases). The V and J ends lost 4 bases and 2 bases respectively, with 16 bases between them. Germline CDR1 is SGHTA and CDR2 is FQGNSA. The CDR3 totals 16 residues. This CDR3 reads CASSSGRGRDTDTQYF. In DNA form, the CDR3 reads TGTGCCAGCAGCTCAGGCAGGGGACGTGACACAGATACGCAGTATTTT. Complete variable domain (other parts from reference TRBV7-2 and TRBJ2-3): GAGVSQSPSNKVTEKGKDVELRCDPISGHTALYWYRQSLGQGLEFLIYFQGNSAPDKSGLPSDRFSAERTGGSVSTLTIQRTQQEDSAVYLCASSSGRGRDTDTQYFGPGTRLTVL.

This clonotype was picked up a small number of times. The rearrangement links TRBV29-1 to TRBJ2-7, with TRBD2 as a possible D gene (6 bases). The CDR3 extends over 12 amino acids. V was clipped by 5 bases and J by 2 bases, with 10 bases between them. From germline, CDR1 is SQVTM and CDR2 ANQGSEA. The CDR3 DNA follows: TGCAGCGTTAACGGACTAACCTACGAGCAGTACTTC. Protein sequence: CSVNGLTYEQYF.

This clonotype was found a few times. CDR3 DNA: TGTGCCAGCAAACAAGCGGGGTCCTACGAGCAGTACTTC. As protein: CASKQAGSYEQYF. V and J are TRBV7-2 and TRBJ2-7; TRBD2 matches 7 bases. In germline, CDR1 is SGHTA, CDR2 FQGNSA. CDR3 length equals 13 residues. V was clipped by 7 bases and J by 1 base; unmatched bases: 4. Looking up the rest from reference TRBV7-2 and TRBJ2-7 gives the full variable domain: GAGVSQSPSNKVTEKGKDVELRCDPISGHTALYWYRQSLGQGLEFLIYFQGNSAPDKSGLPSDRFSAERTGGSVSTLTIQRTQQEDSAVYLCASKQAGSYEQYFGPGTRLTVT.

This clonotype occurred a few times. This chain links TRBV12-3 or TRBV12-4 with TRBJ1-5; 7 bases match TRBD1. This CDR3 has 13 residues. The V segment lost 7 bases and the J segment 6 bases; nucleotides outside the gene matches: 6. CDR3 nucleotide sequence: TGTGCCAGCACTCAACAGGGGATTCAGCCCCAGCATTTT. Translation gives CASTQQGIQPQHF.

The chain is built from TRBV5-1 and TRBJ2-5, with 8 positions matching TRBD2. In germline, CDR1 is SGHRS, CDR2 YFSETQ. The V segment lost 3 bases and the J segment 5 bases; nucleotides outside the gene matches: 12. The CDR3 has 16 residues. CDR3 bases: TGCGCCAGCAGCTCCGGTTACAGCGGGAGTGAGGAGACCCAGTACTTC. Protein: CASSSGYSGSEETQYF.

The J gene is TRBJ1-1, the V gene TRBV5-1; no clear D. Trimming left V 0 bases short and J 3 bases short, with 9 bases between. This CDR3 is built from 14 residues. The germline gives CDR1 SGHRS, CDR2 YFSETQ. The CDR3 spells CASSLVIGYTEAFF. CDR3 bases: TGCGCCAGCAGCTTGGTGATTGGGTACACTGAAGCTTTCTTT.

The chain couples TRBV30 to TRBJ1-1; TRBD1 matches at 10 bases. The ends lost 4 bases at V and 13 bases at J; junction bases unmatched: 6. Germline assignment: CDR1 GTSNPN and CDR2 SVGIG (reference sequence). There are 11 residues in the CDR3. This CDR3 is CAWTLTGGYFF. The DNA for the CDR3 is TGTGCCTGGACCCTGACAGGGGGCTATTTCTTT.

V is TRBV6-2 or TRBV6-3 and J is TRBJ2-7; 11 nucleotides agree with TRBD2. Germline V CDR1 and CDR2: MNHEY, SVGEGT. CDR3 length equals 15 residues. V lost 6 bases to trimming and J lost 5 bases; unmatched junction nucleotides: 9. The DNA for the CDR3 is TGTGCCAGCAGCACCACTAGCGGGAGTTCCCACGAGCAGTACTTC. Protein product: CASSTTSGSSHEQYF.

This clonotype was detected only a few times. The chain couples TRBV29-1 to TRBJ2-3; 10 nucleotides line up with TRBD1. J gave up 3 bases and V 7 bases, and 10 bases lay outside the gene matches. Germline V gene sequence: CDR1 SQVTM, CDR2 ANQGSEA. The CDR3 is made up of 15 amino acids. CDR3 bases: TGCAGCGCTGTGACAGGGGGCGATGGTACAGATACGCAGTATTTT. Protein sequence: CSAVTGGDGTDTQYF.

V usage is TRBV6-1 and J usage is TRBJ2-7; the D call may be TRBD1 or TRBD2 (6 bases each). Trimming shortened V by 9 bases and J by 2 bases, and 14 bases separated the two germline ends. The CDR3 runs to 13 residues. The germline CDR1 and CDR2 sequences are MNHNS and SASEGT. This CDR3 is CASRGTLPYEQYF. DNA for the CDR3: TGTGCCAGTAGGGGGACTCTCCCCTACGAGCAGTACTTC.

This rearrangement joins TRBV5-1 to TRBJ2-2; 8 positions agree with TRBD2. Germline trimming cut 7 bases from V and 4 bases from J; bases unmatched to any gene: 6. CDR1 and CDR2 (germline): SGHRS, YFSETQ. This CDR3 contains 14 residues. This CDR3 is CASGGLVSTGELFF. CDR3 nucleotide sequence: TGCGCCAGCGGGGGACTAGTGTCCACCGGGGAGCTGTTTTTT.